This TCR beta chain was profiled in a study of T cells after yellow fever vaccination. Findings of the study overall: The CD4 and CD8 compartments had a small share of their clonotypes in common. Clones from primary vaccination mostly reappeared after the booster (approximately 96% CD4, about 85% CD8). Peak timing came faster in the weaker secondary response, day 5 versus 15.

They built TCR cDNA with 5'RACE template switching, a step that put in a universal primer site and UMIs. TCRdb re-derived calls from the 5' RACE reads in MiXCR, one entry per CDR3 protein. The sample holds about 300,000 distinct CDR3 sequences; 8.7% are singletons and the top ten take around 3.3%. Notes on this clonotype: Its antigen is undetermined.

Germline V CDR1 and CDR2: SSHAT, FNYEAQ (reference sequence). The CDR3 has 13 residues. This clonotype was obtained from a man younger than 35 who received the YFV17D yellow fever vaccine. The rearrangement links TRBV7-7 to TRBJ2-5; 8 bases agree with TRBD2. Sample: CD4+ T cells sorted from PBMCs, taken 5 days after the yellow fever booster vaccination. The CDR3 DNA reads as TGTGCTAGGCCGACTAGCGAAAAAGAGACCCAGTACTTC. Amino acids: CARPTSEKETQYF.